These T cell receptor beta chains were read from a single sample in a study of blood T cell repertoires in COVID-19. Clones were read by immunoSEQ multiplex PCR, and TCRdb kept only the in-frame ones, dropping some. The sample includes hundreds of thousands of clones, 85% to 90% seen only once; the top ten take 7.5% to 9%. The sample consisted of peripheral blood. These receptors were obtained from a woman aged 50 to 60 with COVID-19, enrolled during active disease. Both conserved end residues are trimmed from each CDR3.

V gene	J gene	CDR3 protein
TRBV27	TRBJ2-7	ASSLTDEQY
TRBV2	TRBJ2-3	ASGPLAGGRDTQY
TRBV7-9	TRBJ2-7	ASSRDYEQY
TRBV5-5	TRBJ1-3	ASSKGQFLGNTIY
TRBV4-1	TRBJ2-3	ASSSRGKGGGTDTQY
TRBV20-1	TRBJ1-6	SASAPGSPLH
TRBV4-1	TRBJ1-2	ASSPPRQGVPRGYT
TRBV7-2	TRBJ1-2	ASSFGGPNYGYT
TRBV3-1/TRBV3-2	TRBJ2-3	ASSQGVAGPYTQY
TRBV3-1/TRBV3-2	TRBJ1-1	ASSPPTGLNTEAF
TRBV7-8	TRBJ1-3	ASSLGGPNSGNTIY
TRBV18	TRBJ2-7	ASSYGGTVATEQY
TRBV11-2	TRBJ1-3	ASSSQGNTIY
TRBV6-2/TRBV6-3	TRBJ1-1	ASSRGRNTEAF
TRBV19	TRBJ1-2	ASSIAGSYGYT
TRBV6-6	TRBJ2-7	ASSPLAGGLQEQY
TRBV18	TRBJ1-2	ASSPGHLYGYT
TRBV2	TRBJ2-5	ASRRGSQETQY
TRBV4-2	TRBJ1-5	ASSPNRQGDQPQH
TRBV11-3	TRBJ1-1	ASSFQGQEGLSTEAF
TRBV3-1/TRBV3-2	TRBJ2-3	ASSLSTSLKGDTQY